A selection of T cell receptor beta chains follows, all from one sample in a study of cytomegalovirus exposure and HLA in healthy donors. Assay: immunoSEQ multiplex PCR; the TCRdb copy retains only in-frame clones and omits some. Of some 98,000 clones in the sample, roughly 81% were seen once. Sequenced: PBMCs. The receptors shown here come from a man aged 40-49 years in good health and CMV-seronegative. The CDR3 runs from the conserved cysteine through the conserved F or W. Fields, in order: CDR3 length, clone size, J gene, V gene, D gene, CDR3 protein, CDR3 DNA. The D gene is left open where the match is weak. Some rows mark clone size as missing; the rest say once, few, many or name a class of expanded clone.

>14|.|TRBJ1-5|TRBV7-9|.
CASSLQGSRQPQHF
TGTGCCAGCAGCTTACAGGGGAGTAGGCAGCCCCAGCATTTT
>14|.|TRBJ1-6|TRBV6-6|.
CASSTMAGGSPLHF
TGTGCCAGCAGTACCATGGCAGGTGGTTCACCCCTCCACTTT
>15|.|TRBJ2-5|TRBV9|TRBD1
CASSARQGTQETQYF
TGTGCCAGCAGCGCCAGACAGGGAACCCAAGAGACCCAGTACTTC
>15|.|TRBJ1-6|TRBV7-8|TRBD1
CASSLNTGGGSPLHF
TGTGCCAGCAGCTTAAACACAGGGGGCGGTTCACCCCTCCACTTT
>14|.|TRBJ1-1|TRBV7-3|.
CASSLNTATDEAFF
TGTGCCAGCAGCTTAAATACAGCAACCGATGAAGCTTTCTTT
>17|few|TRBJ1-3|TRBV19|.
CASSIDRQLISGNTIYF
TGTGCCAGTAGTATAGATCGACAGCTCATCTCTGGAAACACCATATATTTT
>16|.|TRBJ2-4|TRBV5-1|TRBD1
CASSLENRGAKNIQYF
TGCGCCAGCAGCTTGGAGAACAGGGGGGCCAAAAACATTCAGTACTTC
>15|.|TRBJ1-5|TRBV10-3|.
CAISESEQGNQPQHF
TGTGCCATCAGTGAGTCAGAACAGGGTAATCAGCCCCAGCATTTT
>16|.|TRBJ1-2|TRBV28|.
CASSQGGQQGNYGYTF
TGTGCCAGCAGCCAAGGCGGACAGCAGGGAAACTATGGCTACACCTTC
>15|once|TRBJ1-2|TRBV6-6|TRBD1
CASSYLFTGGGGYTF
TGTGCCAGCAGTTACTTATTTACAGGGGGCGGGGGCTACACCTTC
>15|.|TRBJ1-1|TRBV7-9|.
CASSLGGRADTEAFF
TGTGCCAGCAGCTTAGGTGGCAGGGCTGACACTGAAGCTTTCTTT
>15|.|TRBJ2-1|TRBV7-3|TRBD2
CASRNGTSGGNEQFF
TGTGCCAGCAGAAATGGGACTAGCGGGGGGAATGAGCAGTTCTTC
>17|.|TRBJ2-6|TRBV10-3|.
CAISDGREEAGANVLTF
TGTGCCATCAGTGATGGCAGGGAGGAGGCTGGGGCCAACGTCCTGACTTTC
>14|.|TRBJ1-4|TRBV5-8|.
CASSWGGPDEKLFF
TGTGCCAGCAGCTGGGGGGGCCCGGATGAAAAACTGTTTTTT
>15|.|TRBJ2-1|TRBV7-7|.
CASSLGAGRDVEQFF
TGTGCCAGCAGCTTAGGGGCAGGGCGAGACGTGGAGCAGTTCTTC
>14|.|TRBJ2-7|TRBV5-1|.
CASSLAGQPYEQYF
TGCGCCAGCAGCTTGGCAGGGCAGCCCTACGAGCAGTACTTC
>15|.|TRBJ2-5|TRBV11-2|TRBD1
CASSLGQGALETQYF
TGTGCCAGCAGCTTGGGACAGGGGGCGTTAGAGACCCAGTACTTC
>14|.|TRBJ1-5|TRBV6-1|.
CASSEGRQETTGHF
TGTGCCAGCAGTGAAGGGAGACAGGAGACAACCGGGCATTTT
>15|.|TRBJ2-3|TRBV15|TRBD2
CATTETSGGTDTQYF
TGTGCCACTACAGAGACTAGCGGGGGCACAGATACGCAGTATTTT
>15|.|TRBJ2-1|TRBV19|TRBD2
CASSISLAVYNEQFF
TGTGCCAGTAGTATAAGTCTAGCGGTCTACAATGAGCAGTTCTTC
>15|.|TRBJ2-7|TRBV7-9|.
CASSLDGGGGYEQYF
TGTGCCAGCAGCTTAGATGGGGGGGGCGGGTACGAGCAGTACTTC
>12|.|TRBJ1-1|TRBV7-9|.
CASSGQGNEAFF
TGTGCCAGCAGTGGACAAGGAAATGAAGCTTTCTTT